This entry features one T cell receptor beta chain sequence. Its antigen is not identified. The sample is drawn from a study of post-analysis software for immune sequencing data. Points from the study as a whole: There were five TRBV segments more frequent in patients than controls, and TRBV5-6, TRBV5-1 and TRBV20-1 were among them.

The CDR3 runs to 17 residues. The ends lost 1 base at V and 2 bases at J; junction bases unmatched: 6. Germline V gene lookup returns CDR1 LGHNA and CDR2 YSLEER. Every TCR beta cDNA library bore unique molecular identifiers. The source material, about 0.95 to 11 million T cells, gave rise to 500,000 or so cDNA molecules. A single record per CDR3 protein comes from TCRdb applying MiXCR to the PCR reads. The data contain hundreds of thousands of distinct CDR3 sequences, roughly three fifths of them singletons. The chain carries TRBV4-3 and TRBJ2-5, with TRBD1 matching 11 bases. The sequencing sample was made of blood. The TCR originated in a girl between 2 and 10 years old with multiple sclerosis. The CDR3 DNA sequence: TGCGCCAGCAGCCAAGTCGCCCGGGACAGGGGGCAAGAGACCCAGTACTTC. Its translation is CASSQVARDRGQETQYF.